This TCR beta chain stems from a study of blood T cell repertoires in COVID-19. Overall study context: In each case, the material was cDNA or gDNA derived from T cells, B-cell-depleted T cells, or PBMCs.

Libraries were prepared by immunoSEQ multiplex PCR; TCRdb keeps only in-frame clonotypes and omits some of them. In the table there are about 80,000 clones, less than 85% of which are singletons. The sequence was obtained from a human donor in a cohort sampled during active COVID-19. The sequenced sample consisted of peripheral blood.

The CDR3: CASSFSTGTGERYTF. CDR3 nucleotides: TGTGCCAGCAGCTTCAGCACCGGGACAGGGGAGCGCTACACCTTC. The rearrangement links TRBV5-4 to TRBJ1-2, with 10 positions matching TRBD1. Germline V gives CDR1 SGHNT, CDR2 YYREEE (reference sequence). CDR3 length: 15 residues. J lost 9 bases, V lost 2 bases, and 10 bases had no gene match.